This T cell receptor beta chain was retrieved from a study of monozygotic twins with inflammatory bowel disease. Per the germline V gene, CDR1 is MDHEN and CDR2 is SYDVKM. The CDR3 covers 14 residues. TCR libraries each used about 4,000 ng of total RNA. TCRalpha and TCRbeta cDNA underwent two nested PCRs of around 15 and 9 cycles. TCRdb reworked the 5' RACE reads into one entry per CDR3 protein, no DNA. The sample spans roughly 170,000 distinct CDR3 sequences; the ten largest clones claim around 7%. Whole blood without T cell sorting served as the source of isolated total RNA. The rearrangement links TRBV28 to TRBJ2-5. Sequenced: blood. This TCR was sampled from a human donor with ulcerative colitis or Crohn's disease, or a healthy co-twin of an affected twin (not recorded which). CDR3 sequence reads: CASSLVTVQETQYF. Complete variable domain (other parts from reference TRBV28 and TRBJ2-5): DVKVTQSSRYLVKRTGEKVFLECVQDMDHENMFWYRQDPGLGLRLIYFSYDVKMKEKGDIPEGYSVSREKKERFSLILESASTNQTSMYLCASSLVTVQETQYFGPGTRLLVL.